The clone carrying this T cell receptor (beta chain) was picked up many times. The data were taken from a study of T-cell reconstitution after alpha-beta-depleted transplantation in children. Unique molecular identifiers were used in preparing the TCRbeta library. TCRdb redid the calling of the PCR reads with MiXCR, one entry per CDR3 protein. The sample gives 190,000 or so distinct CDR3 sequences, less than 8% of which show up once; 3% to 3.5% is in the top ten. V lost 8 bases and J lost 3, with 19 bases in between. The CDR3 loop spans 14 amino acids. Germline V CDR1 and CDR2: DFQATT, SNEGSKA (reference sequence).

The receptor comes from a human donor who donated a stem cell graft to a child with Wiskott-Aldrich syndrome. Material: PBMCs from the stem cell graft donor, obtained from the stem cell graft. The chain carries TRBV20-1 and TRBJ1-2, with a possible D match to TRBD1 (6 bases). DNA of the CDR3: TGCAGTCCCAGGGAACAGGGCAACTACTATGGCTACACCTTC. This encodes CSPREQGNYYGYTF.